This TCR beta chain derives from a study of blood T cell repertoires in COVID-19. For the study at large: COVID-19 samples, acute and convalescent, were from the United States, Italy and Spain.

Per the original data handling: Amplification of reference gene primers was used by the study to estimate nucleated cell counts. Clones were sequenced by immunoSEQ multiplex PCR, and TCRdb holds only the in-frame ones, with some missing. V and J calls and clone size are given by that table; D and trimming were obtained from the DNA. The sample lists roughly 190,000 clones; more than 75% were seen once. Source material: PBMCs or T cells enriched from blood (not recorded which). The receptor was derived from a woman aged 45-60 years with acute COVID-19.

The DNA for the CDR3 is TGTGCCAGCAGTGAAGCCACCGATTACGGACCGGGATGGAATCAGCCCCAGCATTTT. Its translation is CASSEATDYGPGWNQPQHF. The chain combines TRBV2 with TRBJ1-5; D is uncertain. Germline assignment: CDR1 SNHLY and CDR2 FYNNEI. This CDR3 contains 19 residues. V shed 0 bases and J shed 4 bases, with 22 bases lying between them.